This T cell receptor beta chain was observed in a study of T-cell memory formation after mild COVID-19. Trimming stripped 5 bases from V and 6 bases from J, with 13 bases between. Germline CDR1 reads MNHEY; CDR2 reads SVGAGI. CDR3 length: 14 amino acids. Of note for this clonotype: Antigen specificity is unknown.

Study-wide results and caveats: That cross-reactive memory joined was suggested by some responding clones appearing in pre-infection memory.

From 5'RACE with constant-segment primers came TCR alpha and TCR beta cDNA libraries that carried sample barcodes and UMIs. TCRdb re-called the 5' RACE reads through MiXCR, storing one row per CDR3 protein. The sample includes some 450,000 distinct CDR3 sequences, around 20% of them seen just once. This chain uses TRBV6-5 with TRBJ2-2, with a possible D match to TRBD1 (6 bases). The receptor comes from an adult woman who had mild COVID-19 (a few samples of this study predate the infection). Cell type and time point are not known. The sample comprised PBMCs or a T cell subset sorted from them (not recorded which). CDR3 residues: CASSGDRSAGELFF. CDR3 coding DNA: TGTGCCAGCAGTGGCGACAGGTCGGCCGGGGAGCTGTTTTTT.